Listed below are T cell receptor beta chains from one sample, sequenced in a study of tumor and adjacent non-tumor tissue in lung cancer. MiXCR, run by TCRdb on the multiplex PCR reads, gives a single entry per CDR3 protein. The sample includes 65,000 to 80,000 distinct CDR3 sequences, roughly 73% seen only once; the top ten take 25% to 30%. Sequenced input: lung tumor tissue. These TCRs come from a man in his 60s with non-small cell lung cancer. The CDR3 runs from the conserved cysteine through the conserved F or W. Each record gives: clone size, J gene, D gene, V gene, CDR3 DNA, CDR3 protein. D genes are given only for firm matches. For some rows the clone size is stated as once, few or many, or as a class when expanded; others skip it.

>once|TRBJ2-7|NA|TRBV5-6
TGTGCCAGCAGCTTCTCATTAACAGCCTACGGGCAGTACTTC
CASSFSLTAYGQYF
>NA|TRBJ2-2|NA|TRBV6-2/TRBV6-3
TGTGCCAGCAGTTACTACGACGCCGGGGAGCTGTTTTTT
CASSYYDAGELFF
>once|TRBJ2-5|TRBD2|TRBV20-1
TGTAGTGCCCGCGGGGGGACTCTGACTGAGACCCAGTACTTC
CSARGGTLTETQYF
>NA|TRBJ1-1|NA|TRBV20-1
TGCAGTGCTAGAGTCAGGACGGCTGAAGTTTTCTTT
CSARVRTAEVFF
>NA|TRBJ2-3|TRBD2|TRBV7-9
TGTGCCAGCAACACAACGTCTGGGAGGGTAGATACGCAGTATTTT
CASNTTSGRVDTQYF
>once|TRBJ2-1|NA|TRBV29-1
TGTAGCGTTGCGGAGGGCCCCAGCAATGAGGAGTTCTTC
CSVAEGPSNEEFF
>NA|TRBJ1-2|NA|TRBV20-1
TGCAATGCGCCCAACCAGGACAGTTCGGGACACACCTTC
CNAPNQDSSGHTF
>NA|TRBJ1-5|NA|TRBV6-2/TRBV6-3
TGTGCCAGCAGCTACCAGACTAGCGGGTCAGAAACGCAGCATTTT
CASSYQTSGSETQHF
>NA|TRBJ2-2|NA|TRBV6-5
TGTGCCAGCAGTTACTCCACCCGTTACACCGGGGTGCTGTTTTTT
CASSYSTRYTGVLFF
>NA|TRBJ2-1|TRBD2|TRBV5-5
TGTGCCAGCAGTTTGGAAAGGGAGCGGGAGCAGATATTC
CASSLEREREQIF
>NA|TRBJ2-7|TRBD1|TRBV5-5
TGTGCCAGCAGGGGCCCAGGGGGCGACCTTATGATGCACGAGCAGTATTTC
CASRGPGGDLMMHEQYF
>NA|TRBJ1-5|TRBD1|TRBV10-3
TGTGCCATCAGTACCGGGACAGGGAATAAGCCCCAACATTTT
CAISTGTGNKPQHF
>few|TRBJ2-1|NA|TRBV29-1
TGCAGCGTTGGAGACTCCCTAGGGGATGAGCAGTTCTTC
CSVGDSLGDEQFF
>NA|TRBJ1-2|TRBD1|TRBV28
TGTGCCAGCAGCCAGGACAGGGTTGACTATGGCTACACCTTC
CASSQDRVDYGYTF
>few|TRBJ2-7|NA|TRBV6-5
TGTGTCAGCAGTTTTCAGACTAGTGGGAGCTACGAGCAGTACTTC
CVSSFQTSGSYEQYF
>NA|TRBJ2-7|TRBD2|TRBV12-3/TRBV12-4
TGTGTCAGCAGAAGCAGCGGGAACGTGCAGTACTTC
CVSRSSGNVQYF
>NA|TRBJ2-2|NA|TRBV10-2
TGCGCCAGCAGAGCTACAGACACCGGGGAGCTGTTTTTT
CASRATDTGELFF
>NA|TRBJ2-4|NA|TRBV6-6
TGTGCCAGCGGTGGCATAGAAGCCAAAAGCATTCAGTACTTC
CASGGIEAKSIQYF
>NA|TRBJ1-5|NA|TRBV12-3/TRBV12-4
TGTGCCAACACCTTACGACAAGGTAGCAATCAGCCCCAGCATTTT
CANTLRQGSNQPQHF